Below are 7 T cell receptor beta chains sequenced from a single sample in a study of CD8+ T cells in alopecia areata. Extraction of RNA preceded its reverse transcription into cDNA, which served as the sequencing template. Method: immunoSEQ multiplex PCR; TCRdb's copy keeps in-frame clones and lacks some. Here the sample spans approximately 180,000 clones, roughly 63% being singletons. The specimen was CD4+ T cells sorted from blood, collected at week 0. The receptors originated from a human donor with alopecia areata.

This chain connects TRBV9 to TRBJ2-5; 7 bases are shared with TRBD1. The length of the CDR3 is 14 residues. CDR1 and CDR2 from the germline V gene are SGDLS and YYNGEE. J was trimmed by 5 bases and V by 2 bases; bases with no gene match: 6. As DNA, the CDR3 is TGTGCCAGCAGCGTTGAGGGGGCACGGGAGACCCAGTACTTC. It is translated as CASSVEGARETQYF. The variable domain in full, with the rest retrieved from reference TRBV9 and TRBJ2-5, is DSGVTQTPKHLITATGQRVTLRCSPRSGDLSVYWYQQSLDQGLQFLIQYYNGEERAKGNILERFSAQQFPDLHSELNLSSLELGDSALYFCASSVEGARETQYFGPGTRLLVL.

The chain links TRBV7-2 to TRBJ1-1, with 7 bases lining up with TRBD1. The CDR3 runs 16 residues. J lost 1 base, V lost 6 bases, and 11 bases had no gene match. Per the germline V gene, CDR1 is SGHTA and CDR2 is FQGNSA. The CDR3 DNA reads as TGTGCCAGCAGGATCCGGACAGGATACAAGAACACTGAAGCTTTCTTT. As protein: CASRIRTGYKNTEAFF.

Notes on this clone: Other nucleotide sequences from this sample produce the same CDR3. This chain uses TRBV15 with TRBJ2-5; 12 bases match TRBD2. Germline CDR1 and CDR2: LNHNV and YYDKDF (reference sequence). Losses at the gene ends were 4 bases for V and 1 base for J; bases not matched to a gene: 4. This CDR3 is 16 amino acids long. This chain's CDR3 is CATSTRLAGAQETQYF. The CDR3 coding sequence is TGTGCCACCAGCACCCGACTAGCGGGAGCCCAAGAGACCCAGTACTTC. Drawing the rest from reference TRBV15 and TRBJ2-5, the complete variable domain is DAMVIQNPRYQVTQFGKPVTLSCSQTLNHNVMYWYQQKSSQAPKLLFHYYDKDFNNEADTPDNFQSRRPNTSFCFLDIRSPGLGDTAMYLCATSTRLAGAQETQYFGPGTRLLVL.

The count of this clone is one. This specimen includes other DNA sequences encoding the same CDR3. This chain connects TRBV20-1 to TRBJ2-5; no firm D call. The CDR3 is 10 residues long. CDR1 DFQATT and CDR2 SNEGSKA come from the germline V gene (reference sequence). V gave up 0 bases and J gave up 5 bases, with 1 base separating them. The CDR3 reads CSAREETQYF. CDR3 bases: TGCAGTGCTAGAGAGGAGACCCAGTACTTC.

The chain carries TRBV7-2 and TRBJ1-6; the D is unclear. The V end was cut by 2 bases, the J end by 8 bases, with 7 bases between. The CDR3 contains 13 residues. Per germline, CDR1 SGHTA and CDR2 FQGNSA. In DNA form, the CDR3 reads TGTGCCAGCAGCTTATATCAGGATTCACCCCTCCACTTT. This codes for CASSLYQDSPLHF.

The V and J genes are TRBV27 and TRBJ2-7; D not certain. The CDR3 consists of 13 residues. With 4 bases removed from V and 5 bases from J, the gap between germline ends came to 12 bases. CDR1 and CDR2 from the germline V gene are MNHEY and SMNVEV (reference sequence). This CDR3 is CASSSNYLDEQYF. The CDR3 DNA sequence: TGTGCCAGCAGTTCGAACTATCTCGACGAGCAGTACTTC.

In its sample, this clone was seen once. The chain has TRBV15 and TRBJ1-2; D gene ambiguous. The CDR3 runs 12 residues. V lost 5 bases to trimming and J lost 8 bases, with 12 bases between them. CDR1 and CDR2 from the germline V gene are LNHNV and YYDKDF (reference sequence). The CDR3 protein is CATSPIGRGYTF. DNA of the CDR3: TGTGCCACCAGCCCAATCGGCCGCGGCTACACCTTC.